The 2 T cell receptor beta chains below all came from one sample that was sequenced in a study of T-cell memory formation after mild COVID-19. TCRdb used MiXCR to reprocess the 5' RACE reads, holding one entry per CDR3 protein. The sample includes hundreds of thousands of distinct CDR3 sequences, about a sixth of them seen just once. Sequencing input: PBMCs or a T cell subset sorted from them (not recorded which). Source of these receptors: a man aged 18-30 years who had mild COVID-19 (a few samples of this study predate the infection). Cell type and time point are not known.

In this sample, this clonotype turned up a few times. The chain joins TRBV6-5 to TRBJ2-7, with D possibly matching TRBD1 (6 bases). This CDR3 spans 14 amino acids. V shed 2 bases and J shed 5 bases, with 13 bases lying between them. CDR1 and CDR2 (germline): MNHEY, SVGAGI. CDR3 in amino acids: CASSYQGRVNEQYF. CDR3 in DNA: TGTGCCAGCAGTTACCAGGGGCGCGTCAACGAGCAGTACTTC.

J is TRBJ1-5 and V is TRBV19, with TRBD1 matching 9 bases. The CDR3 contains 15 residues. Germline V gives CDR1 LNHDA, CDR2 SQIVND (reference sequence). V lost 7 bases, J lost 2 bases, and 6 bases stayed unmatched. This CDR3 is CASTGQGLGNQPQHF. The CDR3 DNA is TGTGCCAGTACGGGACAGGGTTTGGGCAATCAGCCCCAGCATTTT.